This T cell receptor (beta chain) came from a study of cytomegalovirus exposure and HLA in healthy donors. The PCR made use of 60 Vbeta and 13 Jbeta primers. Assay: immunoSEQ multiplex PCR; the TCRdb copy retains only in-frame clones and omits some. This table holds roughly 250,000 clones, under 90% found once. CDR1 and CDR2 (germline): SGHVS, FNYEAQ. The CDR3 has 12 residues. As to this clone: One end of the junction does not line up with germline, which may come from a read error.

The V and J genes are TRBV7-6 and TRBJ2-7; TRBD1 matches 7 bases. The sequence was collected from a girl aged 2 to 9 in good health and CMV-seronegative. The sample comprised PBMCs. CDR3 bases: TGTGCCAGCAGCCAAGGTGGGACAGAGAGTGCCTTC. This gives the protein CASSQGGTESAF.